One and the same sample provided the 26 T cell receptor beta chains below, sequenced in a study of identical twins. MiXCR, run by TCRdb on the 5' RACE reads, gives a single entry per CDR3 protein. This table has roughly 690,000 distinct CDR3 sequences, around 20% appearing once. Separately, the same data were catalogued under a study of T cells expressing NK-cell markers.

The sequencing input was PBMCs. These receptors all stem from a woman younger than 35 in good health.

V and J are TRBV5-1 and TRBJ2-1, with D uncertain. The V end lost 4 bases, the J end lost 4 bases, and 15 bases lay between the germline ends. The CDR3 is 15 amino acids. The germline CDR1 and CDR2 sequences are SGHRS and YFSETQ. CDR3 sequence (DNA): TGCGCCAGCAGCCCGCAACCCGCCGAATACAATGAGCAGTTCTTC. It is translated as CASSPQPAEYNEQFF. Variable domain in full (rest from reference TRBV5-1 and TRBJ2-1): KAGVTQTPRYLIKTRGQQVTLSCSPISGHRSVSWYQQTPGQGLQFLFEYFSETQRNKGNFPGRFSGRQFSNSRSEMNVSTLELGDSALYLCASSPQPAEYNEQFFGPGTRLTVL.

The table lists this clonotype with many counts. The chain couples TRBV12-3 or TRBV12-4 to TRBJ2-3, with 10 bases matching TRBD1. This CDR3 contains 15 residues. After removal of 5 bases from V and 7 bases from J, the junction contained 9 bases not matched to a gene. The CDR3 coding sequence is TGTGCCAGCAGTCCCGGTGGACAGGGGGGCAATACGCAGTATTTT. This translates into CASSPGGQGGNTQYF.

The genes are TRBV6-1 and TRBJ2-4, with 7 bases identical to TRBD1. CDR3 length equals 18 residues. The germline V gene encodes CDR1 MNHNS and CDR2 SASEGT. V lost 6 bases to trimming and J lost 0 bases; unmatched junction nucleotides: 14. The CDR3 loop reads CASSSVGTAGLAKNIQYF. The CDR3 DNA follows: TGTGCCAGCAGCTCCGTCGGGACAGCCGGTCTAGCCAAAAACATTCAGTACTTC.

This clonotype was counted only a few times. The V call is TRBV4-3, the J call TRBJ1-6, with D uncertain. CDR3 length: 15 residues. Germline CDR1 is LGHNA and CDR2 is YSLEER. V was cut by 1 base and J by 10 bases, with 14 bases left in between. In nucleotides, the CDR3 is TGCGCCAGCAGCCAAGGGGGTCCGCTCCTATCACCCCTCCACTTT. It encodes CASSQGGPLLSPLHF.

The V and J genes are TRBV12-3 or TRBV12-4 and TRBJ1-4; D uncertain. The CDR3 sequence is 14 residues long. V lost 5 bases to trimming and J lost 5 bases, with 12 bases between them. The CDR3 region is CASSPKTVNEKLFF. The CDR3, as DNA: TGTGCCAGCAGTCCCAAGACGGTCAATGAAAAACTGTTTTTT.

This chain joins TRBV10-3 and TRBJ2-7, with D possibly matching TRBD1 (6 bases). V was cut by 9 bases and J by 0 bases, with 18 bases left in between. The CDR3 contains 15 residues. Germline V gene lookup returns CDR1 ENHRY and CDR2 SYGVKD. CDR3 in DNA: TGTGCCATGAGGGCTGAGACAGGAAGCTCCTACGAGCAGTACTTC. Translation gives CAMRAETGSSYEQYF.

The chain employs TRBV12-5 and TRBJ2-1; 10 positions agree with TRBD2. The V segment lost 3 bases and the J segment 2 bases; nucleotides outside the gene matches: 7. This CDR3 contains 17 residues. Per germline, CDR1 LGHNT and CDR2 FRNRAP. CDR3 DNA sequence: TGTGCTAGTGGTTTCCTTTATAGCGGGGGGCCCTACAATGAGCAGTTCTTC. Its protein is CASGFLYSGGPYNEQFF. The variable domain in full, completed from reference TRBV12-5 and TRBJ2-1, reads DARVTQTPRHKVTEMGQEVTMRCQPILGHNTVFWYRQTMMQGLELLAYFRNRAPLDDSGMPKDRFSAEMPDATLATLKIQPSEPRDSAVYFCASGFLYSGGPYNEQFFGPGTRLTVL.

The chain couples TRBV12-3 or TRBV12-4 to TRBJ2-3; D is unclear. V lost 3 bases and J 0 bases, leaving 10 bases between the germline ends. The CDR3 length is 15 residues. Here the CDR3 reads CASSFPGRSTDTQYF. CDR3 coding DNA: TGTGCCAGCAGTTTCCCCGGAAGGAGCACAGATACGCAGTATTTT.

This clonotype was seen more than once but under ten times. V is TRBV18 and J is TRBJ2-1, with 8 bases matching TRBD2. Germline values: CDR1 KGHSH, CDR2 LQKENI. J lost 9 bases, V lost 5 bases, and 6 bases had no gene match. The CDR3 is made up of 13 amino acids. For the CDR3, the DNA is TGTGCCAGCTCAGTCGGGGGGGCTCGTGAGCAGTTCTTC. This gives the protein CASSVGGAREQFF. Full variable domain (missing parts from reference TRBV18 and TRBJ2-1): NAGVMQNPRHLVRRRGQEARLRCSPMKGHSHVYWYRQLPEEGLKFMVYLQKENIIDESGMPKERFSAEFPKEGPSILRIQQVVRGDSAAYFCASSVGGAREQFFGPGTRLTVL.

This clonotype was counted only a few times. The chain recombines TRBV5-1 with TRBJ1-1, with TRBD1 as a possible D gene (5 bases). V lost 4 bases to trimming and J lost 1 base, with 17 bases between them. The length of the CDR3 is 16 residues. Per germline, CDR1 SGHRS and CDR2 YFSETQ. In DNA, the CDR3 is TGCGCCAGCAGCGTTCAATCAGGGATGGCGAACACTGAAGCTTTCTTT. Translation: CASSVQSGMANTEAFF.

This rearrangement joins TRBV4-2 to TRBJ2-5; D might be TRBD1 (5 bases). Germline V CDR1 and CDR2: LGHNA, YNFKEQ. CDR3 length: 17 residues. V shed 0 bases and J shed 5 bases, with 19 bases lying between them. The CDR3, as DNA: TGTGCCAGCAGCCAAGACCAGGGTCGGGTGGGCTCGGAGACCCAGTACTTC. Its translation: CASSQDQGRVGSETQYF.

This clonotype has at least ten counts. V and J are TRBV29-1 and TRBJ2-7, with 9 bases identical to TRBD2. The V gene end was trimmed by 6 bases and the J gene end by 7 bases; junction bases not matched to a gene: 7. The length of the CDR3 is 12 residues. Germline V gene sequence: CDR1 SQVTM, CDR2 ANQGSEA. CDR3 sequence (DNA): TGCAGCGTCGGGACTAGCTCACGTGAGCAGTACTTC. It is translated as CSVGTSSREQYF.

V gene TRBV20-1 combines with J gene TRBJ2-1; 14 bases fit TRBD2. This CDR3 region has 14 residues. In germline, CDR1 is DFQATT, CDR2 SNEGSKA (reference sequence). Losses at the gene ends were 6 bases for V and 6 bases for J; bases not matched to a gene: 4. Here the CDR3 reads CSAPTSGRANEQFF. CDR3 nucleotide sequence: TGCAGTGCCCCGACTAGCGGGAGGGCCAATGAGCAGTTCTTC.

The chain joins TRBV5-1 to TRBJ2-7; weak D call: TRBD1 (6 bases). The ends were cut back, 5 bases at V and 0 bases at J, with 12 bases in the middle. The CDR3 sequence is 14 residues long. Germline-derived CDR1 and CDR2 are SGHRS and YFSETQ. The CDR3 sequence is CASRSDRSSYEQYF. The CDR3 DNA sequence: TGCGCCAGCAGATCCGACAGGAGCTCCTACGAGCAGTACTTC.

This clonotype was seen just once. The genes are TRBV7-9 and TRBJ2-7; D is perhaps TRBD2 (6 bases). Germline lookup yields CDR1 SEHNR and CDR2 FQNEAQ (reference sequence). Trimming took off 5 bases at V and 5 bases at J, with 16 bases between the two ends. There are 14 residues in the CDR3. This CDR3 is CASSMGPGGHEQYF. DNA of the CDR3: TGTGCCAGCAGCATGGGACCCGGGGGTCACGAGCAGTACTTC.

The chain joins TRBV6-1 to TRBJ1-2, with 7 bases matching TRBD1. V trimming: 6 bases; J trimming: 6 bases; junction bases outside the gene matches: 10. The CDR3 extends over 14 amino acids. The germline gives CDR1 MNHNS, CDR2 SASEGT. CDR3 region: CASRPLTGQDGYTF. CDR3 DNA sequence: TGTGCCAGCAGACCCCTGACAGGGCAGGATGGCTACACCTTC.

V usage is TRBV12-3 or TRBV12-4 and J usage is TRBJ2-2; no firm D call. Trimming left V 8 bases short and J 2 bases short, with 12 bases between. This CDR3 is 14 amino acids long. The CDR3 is CASGSLINTGELFF. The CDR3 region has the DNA TGTGCCAGCGGCTCCCTCATCAACACCGGGGAGCTGTTTTTT.

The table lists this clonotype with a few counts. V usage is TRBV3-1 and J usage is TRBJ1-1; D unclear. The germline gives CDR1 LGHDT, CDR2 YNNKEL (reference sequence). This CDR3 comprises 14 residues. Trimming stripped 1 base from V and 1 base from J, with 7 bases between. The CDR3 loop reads CASSQGLGNTEAFF. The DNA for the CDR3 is TGTGCCAGCAGCCAAGGGCTGGGGAACACTGAAGCTTTCTTT.

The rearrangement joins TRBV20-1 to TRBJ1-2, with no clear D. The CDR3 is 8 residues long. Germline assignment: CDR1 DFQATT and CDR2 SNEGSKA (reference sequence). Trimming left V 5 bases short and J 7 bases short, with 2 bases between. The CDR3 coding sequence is TGCAGTGCTCCTGGCTACACCTTC. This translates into CSAPGYTF.

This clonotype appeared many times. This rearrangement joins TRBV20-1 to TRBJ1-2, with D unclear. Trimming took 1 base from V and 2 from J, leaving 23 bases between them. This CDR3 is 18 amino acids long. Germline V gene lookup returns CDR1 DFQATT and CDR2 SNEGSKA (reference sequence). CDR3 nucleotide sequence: TGCAGTGCTAGAGCTGGGTTCGAGGGCCCCGTCGGGAACTATGGCTACACCTTC. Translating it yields CSARAGFEGPVGNYGYTF.

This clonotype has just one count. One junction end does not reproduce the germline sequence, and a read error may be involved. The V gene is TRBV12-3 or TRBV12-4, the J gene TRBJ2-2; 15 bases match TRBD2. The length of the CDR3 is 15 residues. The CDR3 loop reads CAGGLAGGLTWELFF. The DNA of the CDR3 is TGTGCCGGGGGACTAGCGGGGGGCCTCACCTGGGAGCTGTTTTTT.

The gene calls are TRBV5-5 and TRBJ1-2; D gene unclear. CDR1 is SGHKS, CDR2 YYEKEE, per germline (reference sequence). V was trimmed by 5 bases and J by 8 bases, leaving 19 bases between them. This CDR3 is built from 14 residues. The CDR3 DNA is TGTGCCAGCAGACTACTGTCGGAGGTGGGCGGCTACACCTTC. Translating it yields CASRLLSEVGGYTF.

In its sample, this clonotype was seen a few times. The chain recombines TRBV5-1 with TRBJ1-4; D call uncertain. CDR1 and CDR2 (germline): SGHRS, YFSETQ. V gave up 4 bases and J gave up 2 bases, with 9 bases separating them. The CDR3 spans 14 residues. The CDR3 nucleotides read TGCGCCAGCAGCAATGGCAGGACTAATGAAAAACTGTTTTTT. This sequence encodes CASSNGRTNEKLFF.

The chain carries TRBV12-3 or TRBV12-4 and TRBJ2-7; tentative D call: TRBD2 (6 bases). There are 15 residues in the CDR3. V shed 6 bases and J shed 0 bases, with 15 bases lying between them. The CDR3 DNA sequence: TGTGCCAGCAGCCTGTGGGACTCAAGCTCCTACGAGCAGTACTTC. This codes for CASSLWDSSSYEQYF.

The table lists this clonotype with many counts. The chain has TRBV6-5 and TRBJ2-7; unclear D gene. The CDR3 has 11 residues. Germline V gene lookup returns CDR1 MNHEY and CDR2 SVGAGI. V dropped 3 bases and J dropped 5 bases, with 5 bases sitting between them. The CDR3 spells CASSYLHEQYF. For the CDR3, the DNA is TGTGCCAGCAGTTATCTCCACGAGCAGTACTTC.

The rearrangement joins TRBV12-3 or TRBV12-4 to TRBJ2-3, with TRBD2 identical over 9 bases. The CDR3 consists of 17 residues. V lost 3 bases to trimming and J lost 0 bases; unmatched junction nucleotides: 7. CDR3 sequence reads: CASSLSGGPFSTDTQYF. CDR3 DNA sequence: TGTGCCAGCAGTTTGAGCGGGGGGCCGTTTAGCACAGATACGCAGTATTTT.